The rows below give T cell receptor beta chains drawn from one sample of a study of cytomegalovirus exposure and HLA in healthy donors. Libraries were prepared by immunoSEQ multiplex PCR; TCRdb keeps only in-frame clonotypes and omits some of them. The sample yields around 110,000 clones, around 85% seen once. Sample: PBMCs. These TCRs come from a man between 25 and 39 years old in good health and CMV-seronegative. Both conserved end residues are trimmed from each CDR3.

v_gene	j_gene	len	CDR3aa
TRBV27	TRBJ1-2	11	ASRKTGLYGYT
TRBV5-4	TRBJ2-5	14	ASSLSLAGGLKTQY
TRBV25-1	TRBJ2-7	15	ASSESPLRDRRYEQY
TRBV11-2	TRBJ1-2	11	ASSETGSSGYT
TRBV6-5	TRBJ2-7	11	ASSYGVSSEQY
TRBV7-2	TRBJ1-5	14	ASSLVGGRYNQPQH
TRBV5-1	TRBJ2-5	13	ASSWGAGGKETQY
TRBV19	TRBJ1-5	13	ASRVFDKSNQPQH
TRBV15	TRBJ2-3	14	ATSGLGQGLADTQY
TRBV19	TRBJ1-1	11	ASRRTGSTEAF
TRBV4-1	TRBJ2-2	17	ASSPSGTGRQGAGLELF
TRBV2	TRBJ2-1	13	ASSSGGASYNEQF
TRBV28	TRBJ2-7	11	ASLDRLSYEQY
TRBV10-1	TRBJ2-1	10	ASSDGVGEQF
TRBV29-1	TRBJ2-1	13	SVQTTSVSYNEQF
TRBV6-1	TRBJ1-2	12	ASNHNQRQGAED
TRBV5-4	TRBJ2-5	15	ASSLARGESGRETQY
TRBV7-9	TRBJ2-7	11	ASRSDSSYEQY
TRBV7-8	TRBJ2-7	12	ASSLQLPPYEQY
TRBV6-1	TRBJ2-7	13	ASKSGQGSSYEQY
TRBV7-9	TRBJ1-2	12	ASSLSGTTYGYT
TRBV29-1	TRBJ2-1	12	SATGLAGPGEQF
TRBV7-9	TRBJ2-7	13	ASSFPAEPTGEQY
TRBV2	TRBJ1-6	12	ASTVDRGNSPLH